What follows are 14 T cell receptor beta chains derived from one specimen sequenced in a study of blood T cell repertoires in COVID-19 (dated by TCRdb to about 2020). The library was made by the immunoSEQ multiplex PCR assay. In TCRdb, the immuneACCESS table is reduced to in-frame sequences with V and J assigned. These tables do not hold every clone; where another copy was compared, an unresolved V gene accounts for under half, and the others remain unexplained. The sample has 300,000 or so clones on record, almost 90% of them singletons. The ten largest clones represent less than 3.5% of the sample. The sample was peripheral blood. These receptors were obtained from a woman aged 25 to 39 with COVID-19, enrolled during active disease.

The CDR3 sequence is CASSQESGSRTDTQYF. The CDR3, as DNA: TGCGCCAGCAGCCAAGAGAGCGGGAGCCGCACAGATACGCAGTATTTT. The chain joins TRBV4-1 to TRBJ2-3; TRBD2 matches 8 bases. Trimming removed 0 bases from V and 1 base from J; junction bases left unmatched: 3. There are 16 residues in the CDR3. Germline CDR1 is MGHRA and CDR2 is YSYEKL.

The genes are TRBV15 and TRBJ1-2; TRBD1 matches 9 bases. Germline V gene lookup returns CDR1 LNHNV and CDR2 YYDKDF (reference sequence). The CDR3 is 16 amino acids. J lost 0 bases, V lost 1 base, and 3 bases had no gene match. The CDR3 coding sequence is TGTGCCACCAGCAGAGGAAGGACAGGGGCTAACTATGGCTACACCTTC. This gives the protein CATSRGRTGANYGYTF.

The chain uses TRBV6-1 and TRBJ1-1, with 8 bases that match TRBD1. V was clipped by 3 bases and J by 3 bases; unmatched bases: 6. There are 15 residues in the CDR3. Germline V gene sequence: CDR1 MNHNS, CDR2 SASEGT. DNA for the CDR3: TGTGCCAGCAGTGAGGCACAGGGGGGATACACTGAAGCTTTCTTT. This gives the protein CASSEAQGGYTEAFF.

The chain employs TRBV21-1 and TRBJ1-2; the table's D call, TRBD1, has no DNA check behind it. TRBV21-1 is deemed a pseudogene. The CDR3 sequence is 16 residues long. CDR3 in amino acids: CASSTKPTGTGDGYTF. The DNA for the CDR3 is TGTGCCAGCAGCACAAAGCCCACTGGGACAGGGGATGGCTACACCTTC.

This chain connects TRBV5-6 to TRBJ2-7; 10 nucleotides line up with TRBD1. The ends lost 5 bases at V and 2 bases at J; junction bases unmatched: 7. The CDR3 is 15 amino acids. Germline CDR1 is SGHDT and CDR2 is YYEEEE. The CDR3 bases are TGTGCCAGCAGTTTTTCCGGGACAGGGGCCTACGAGCAGTACTTC. Translated, it gives CASSFSGTGAYEQYF. The variable domain in full, completed from reference TRBV5-6 and TRBJ2-7, reads DAGVTQSPTHLIKTRGQQVTLRCSPKSGHDTVSWYQQALGQGPQFIFQYYEEEERQRGNFPDRFSGHQFPNYSSELNVNALLLGDSALYLCASSFSGTGAYEQYFGPGTRLTVT.

The chain is built from TRBV29-1 and TRBJ1-1; 9 nucleotides align to TRBD1. V lost 1 base, J lost 4 bases, and 4 bases stayed unmatched. Germline loops: CDR1 SQVTM, CDR2 ANQGSEA. The CDR3 is made up of 14 amino acids. This CDR3 is CSVEAGQGVTEAFF. CDR3 coding DNA: TGCAGCGTTGAAGCGGGACAGGGAGTCACTGAAGCTTTCTTT.

The chain joins TRBV6-5 to TRBJ2-3; D is perhaps TRBD2 (5 bases). Germline CDR1 MNHEY, CDR2 SVGAGI. V lost 7 bases to trimming and J lost 5 bases, with 16 bases between them. This CDR3 has 14 amino acids. CDR3 coding DNA: TGTGCCAGCAATCTCTGGAGGACCAAAGATACGCAGTATTTT. Its translation is CASNLWRTKDTQYF.

CDR3 protein: CASSTLSGQGSGNTIYF. CDR3 coding DNA: TGTGCCAGTAGTACCCTCTCGGGACAAGGGTCTGGAAACACCATATATTTT. The rearrangement joins TRBV19 to TRBJ1-3; D might be TRBD1 (6 bases). The germline V gene encodes CDR1 LNHDA and CDR2 SQIVND (reference sequence). Trimming took 4 bases from V and 1 from J, leaving 17 bases between them. CDR3 length: 17 residues.

The V call is TRBV5-4, the J call TRBJ2-5; 7 positions match TRBD2. The CDR3 is made up of 15 amino acids. Germline V CDR1 and CDR2: SGHNT, YYREEE (reference sequence). Trimming cost V 0 bases and J 3 bases; bases outside gene matches: 5. The CDR3 DNA sequence: TGTGCCAGCAGCTTGGATGGGGGGGTCGAAGAGACCCAGTACTTC. Amino acid sequence: CASSLDGGVEETQYF.

V is TRBV3-1 (or the pseudogene TRBV3-2) and J is TRBJ2-7, with TRBD2 identical over 10 bases. The V segment lost 5 bases and the J segment 2 bases; nucleotides outside the gene matches: 12. The CDR3 has 17 amino acids. Germline CDR1 and CDR2: LGHDT and YNNKEL (reference sequence). In DNA form, the CDR3 reads TGTGCCAGCAGCTCGAAGGTAGCGGGAGGCAAGGCCTACGAGCAGTACTTC. Amino acids: CASSSKVAGGKAYEQYF.

The V gene is TRBV6-5, the J gene TRBJ1-1, with 7 bases lining up with TRBD1. The CDR3 consists of 15 residues. The trim removed 6 bases at V and 10 bases at J, leaving 17 bases unmatched. Germline CDR1 reads MNHEY; CDR2 reads SVGAGI. Here the CDR3 DNA reads TGTGCCAGCAGGGCCAGGGACAGCCTTGATTTAGGAGCTTTCTTT. Amino acid sequence: CASRARDSLDLGAFF.

J is TRBJ2-7 and V is TRBV2; 9 bases line up with TRBD2. J gave up 6 bases and V 6 bases, and 12 bases lay outside the gene matches. Germline CDR1 is SNHLY and CDR2 is FYNNEI. CDR3 length equals 15 residues. The CDR3 nucleotides read TGTGCCAGCAGAAAAATTAGCGGGGGTGGGGTCGAGCAGTACTTC. The encoded protein is CASRKISGGGVEQYF. Full variable domain (missing parts from reference TRBV2 and TRBJ2-7): EPEVTQTPSHQVTQMGQEVILRCVPISNHLYFYWYRQILGQKVEFLVSFYNNEISEKSEIFDDQFSVERPDGSNFTLKIRSTKLEDSAMYFCASRKISGGGVEQYFGPGTRLTVT.

The V gene is TRBV4-1, the J gene TRBJ2-1; 11 bases map to TRBD2. Germline lookup yields CDR1 MGHRA and CDR2 YSYEKL. V was pared by 7 bases and J by 5 bases, with 4 bases of the junction left unmatched. CDR3 size: 14 residues. CDR3 DNA sequence: TGCGCCAGCATCGGGACTAGCGGTGACAATGAGCAGTTCTTC. As protein: CASIGTSGDNEQFF.

The genes are TRBV5-4 and TRBJ2-1; TRBD2 might be the D (5 bases). Germline lookup yields CDR1 SGHNT and CDR2 YYREEE (reference sequence). Trimming took 0 bases from V and 0 from J, leaving 13 bases between them. The CDR3 extends over 17 amino acids. As DNA, the CDR3 is TGTGCCAGCAGCTTGGCCGGCGAGCGGAGCTCCTACAATGAGCAGTTCTTC. Its translation: CASSLAGERSSYNEQFF. Supplemented by reference TRBV5-4 and TRBJ2-1, the full variable domain reads ETGVTQSPTHLIKTRGQQVTLRCSSQSGHNTVSWYQQALGQGPQFIFQYYREEENGRGNFPPRFSGLQFPNYSSELNVNALELDDSALYLCASSLAGERSSYNEQFFGPGTRLTVL.